This entry is about one T cell receptor beta chain. This sample is drawn from a study of T cell changes during pregnancy in multiple sclerosis. Profiled with immunoSEQ multiplex PCR; TCRdb holds only in-frame clones, not every one. The repertoire holds tens of thousands of clones, with approximately 90% as singletons. The source material was CD4+ T cells from peripheral blood mononuclear cells, sampled before pregnancy. The TCR was taken from a female donor with multiple sclerosis, enrolled in a pregnancy study.

CDR3 DNA: TGCAGCGTTGGATTCTCAGGGTCGTCGTACAATGAGCAGTTCTTC. It encodes CSVGFSGSSYNEQFF. The chain couples TRBV29-1 to TRBJ2-1; D is possibly TRBD1 (5 bases). This CDR3 has 15 residues. V lost 4 bases and J lost 4, with 17 bases in between. The germline gives CDR1 SQVTM, CDR2 ANQGSEA.